These T cell receptor beta chains were read from a single sample in a study of cytomegalovirus exposure and HLA in healthy donors. TCRdb's copy holds only in-frame clones and misses some; the assay was immunoSEQ multiplex PCR. The sample carries 99,000 or so clones, around 79% recorded once. The sequenced sample consisted of PBMCs. The origin of the receptors is a man between 60 and 75 years old in good health and CMV-seropositive. Both conserved end residues are part of each CDR3. The order of the fields is clone size, J gene, D gene, V gene, CDR3 DNA, CDR3 protein. The D gene is left open where the match is weak. Size tells how often a clone was seen (once, few, many) or the class of an expanded clone, and some rows leave it out.

-,TRBJ2-2,-,TRBV10-3,TGTGCCATCATAGGCCGGGAAGGTACCGGGGAGCTGTTTTTT,CAIIGREGTGELFF
-,TRBJ1-4,-,TRBV6-1,TGTGCCAGCAGTGTGACAGGTTATAATGAAAAACTGTTTTTT,CASSVTGYNEKLFF
once,TRBJ2-5,-,TRBV5-1,TGCGCCAGCATGGCACACCAAGAGACCCAGTACTTC,CASMAHQETQYF
-,TRBJ1-6,-,TRBV9,TGTGCCAGCAGCTCCCGGGTTAATAATTCACCCCTCCACTTT,CASSSRVNNSPLHF
few,TRBJ1-4,-,TRBV5-6,TGTGCCAGCAGCCCACGACAGCCCAATAATGAAAAACTGTTTTTT,CASSPRQPNNEKLFF
-,TRBJ1-6,-,TRBV10-2,TGCGCCAGCAGTGAGCTGGGGGGTAGGGCACCCCTCCACTTT,CASSELGGRAPLHF
-,TRBJ1-3,-,TRBV9,TGTGCCAGCAGCGCGGGACAATCTGGAAACACCATATATTTT,CASSAGQSGNTIYF
few,TRBJ1-5,-,TRBV5-6,TGTGCCAGCAGCTTCGGAGTGAGGCATCAGCCCCAGCATTTT,CASSFGVRHQPQHF
-,TRBJ1-2,TRBD1,TRBV9,TGTGCCAGCAGCCCACAGGGGGGGCGCGGCTATGGCTACACCTTC,CASSPQGGRGYGYTF
-,TRBJ2-3,-,TRBV5-1,TGCGCCAGCAGCTTGGAAGGGGTGTTCACAGATACGCAGTATTTT,CASSLEGVFTDTQYF
once,TRBJ2-1,-,TRBV7-2,TGTGCCAGCAGCAAAACAGGCAATGAGCAGTTCTTC,CASSKTGNEQFF
-,TRBJ2-5,TRBD1,TRBV5-1,TGCGCCAGCAGCTTGACAGGGGCGCCAGAAGGTGAGGGGACCCAGTACTTC,CASSLTGAPEGEGTQYF
-,TRBJ2-7,-,TRBV18,TGTGCCAGCTCACGCCCCAGCGGGTCGGTCGAGCAGTACTTC,CASSRPSGSVEQYF
-,TRBJ2-1,-,TRBV19,TGTGCCAGTAGTATACCCGGGGGTCTCGGTGCGAATGAGCAGTTCTTC,CASSIPGGLGANEQFF
-,TRBJ2-2,TRBD2,TRBV4-1,TGCGCCAGCAGCCCGAAACTAGCGGGGGCCTACACCGGGGAGCTGTTTTTT,CASSPKLAGAYTGELFF
-,TRBJ1-3,-,TRBV5-1,TGCGCCAGCAGCGGGGGGGGGCTTCCCTCTGGAAACACCATATATTTT,CASSGGGLPSGNTIYF
-,TRBJ1-2,TRBD1,TRBV7-2,TGTGCCAGCAGCATAGCATCCAGTATTCGTTCGGGACAGGGCTATGGCTACACCTTC,CASSIASSIRSGQGYGYTF
-,TRBJ2-1,TRBD1,TRBV7-9,TGTGCCAGCAGCTTAATGGGACAGTACAATGAGCAGTTCTTC,CASSLMGQYNEQFF
-,TRBJ1-1,-,TRBV5-5,TGTGCCAGCAGCTTGGGCCTTCGGGGTGGCACTGAAGCTTTCTTT,CASSLGLRGGTEAFF
few,TRBJ2-7,TRBD2,TRBV5-1,TGCGCCAGCAGCCCTTCGGCAGCGGGGAGCTCCTACGAGCAGTACTTC,CASSPSAAGSSYEQYF
-,TRBJ1-3,TRBD1,TRBV28,TGTGCCAGCAGTTTACGCCCCGGGACAGGGGGCGATTACTCTGGAAACACCATATATTTT,CASSLRPGTGGDYSGNTIYF
medium-sized,TRBJ2-3,TRBD2,TRBV28,TGTGCCAGCAGTTTGCTAGCGGGGGTTCGGGGAGATACGCAGTATTTT,CASSLLAGVRGDTQYF
-,TRBJ1-4,-,TRBV5-4,TGTGCCAGCAGCCGGGGAAACAGTGCAACTAATGAAAAACTGTTTTTT,CASSRGNSATNEKLFF
-,TRBJ1-1,-,TRBV7-2,TGTGCCAGCAGCCCCCGGGGGTACACTGAAGCTTTCTTT,CASSPRGYTEAFF
once,TRBJ2-5,-,TRBV7-6,TGTGCCAGCAGCCCCCAAGTAGGGGGGGACGAGACCCAGTACTTC,CASSPQVGGDETQYF
once,TRBJ2-7,TRBD1,TRBV25-1,TGTGCCAGCATCCCGACAGGGACCTACGAGCAGTACTTC,CASIPTGTYEQYF
-,TRBJ2-5,TRBD2,TRBV2,TGTGCCAGCAGTGACGTGCGGGGGGGACAAGAGACCCAGTACTTC,CASSDVRGGQETQYF
few,TRBJ1-1,TRBD1,TRBV18,TGTGCCAGCTCACCACCTGGGACAGGCGAAGCTTTCTTT,CASSPPGTGEAFF
-,TRBJ1-2,-,TRBV27,TGTGCCAGCAGTTTAGGCCGTTTGGGGGGCTATGGCTACACCTTC,CASSLGRLGGYGYTF
few,TRBJ1-2,-,TRBV6-1,TGTGCCAGCAGTGAATGGCCAGGCTATGGCTACACCTTC,CASSEWPGYGYTF
-,TRBJ2-2,-,TRBV9,TGTGCCAGCAGGGGGCGACAGAACACCGGGGAGCTGTTTTTT,CASRGRQNTGELFF
-,TRBJ1-1,-,TRBV11-2,TGTGCCAGCAGCCTCCCGTCTCCTGAAGCTTTCTTT,CASSLPSPEAFF
-,TRBJ1-1,-,TRBV5-1,TGCGCCAGCAGCCGGACAGCTAGTTTCATGAACACTGAAGCTTTCTTT,CASSRTASFMNTEAFF
-,TRBJ2-3,-,TRBV11-2,TGTGCCAGCAGCCGAGGAGAGTCCGTGCCAGATACGCAGTATTTT,CASSRGESVPDTQYF
-,TRBJ2-1,TRBD2,TRBV6-5,TGTGCCAGCAGGCCCGGGGCGGGGGGCTACAATGAGCAGTTCTTC,CASRPGAGGYNEQFF
-,TRBJ2-7,-,TRBV10-2,TGCGCCAGCAGCCAAAACATCCGCGAGCAGTACTTC,CASSQNIREQYF
-,TRBJ1-2,TRBD1,TRBV5-4,TGTGCCAGCAGCAGAGACAGGGTAGGTGGCTACACCTTC,CASSRDRVGGYTF
-,TRBJ2-7,TRBD1,TRBV11-2,TGTGCCAGCAGCTCGGACAGGGAGAACGAGCAGTACTTC,CASSSDRENEQYF
few,TRBJ1-1,-,TRBV11-1,TGTGCCAGCAGAGGACCTGGAGGGGAAGCTTTCTTT,CASRGPGGEAFF
few,TRBJ2-5,-,TRBV5-1,TGCGCCAGCAGCTTGCTGCCAGACCAAGAGACCCAGTACTTC,CASSLLPDQETQYF
-,TRBJ2-7,-,TRBV29-1,TGCAGCGCGGGGGACAGTTACGAGCAGTACTTC,CSAGDSYEQYF
-,TRBJ2-7,TRBD2,TRBV4-1,TGCGCCAGCAGCCTAGGGGTCAGCGGGGGGGTCGCCTACGAGCAGTACTTC,CASSLGVSGGVAYEQYF
-,TRBJ2-3,TRBD2,TRBV28,TGTGCCAGCAGTCCAGGTAGCGGGGCCACAGATACGCAGTATTTT,CASSPGSGATDTQYF
-,TRBJ2-7,TRBD2,TRBV7-2,TGTGCCAGCAGCTTGGGGAGGGTGGCAGGGCGAGAGCAGTACTTC,CASSLGRVAGREQYF
-,TRBJ2-7,TRBD1,TRBV19,TGTGCCAGTTCATGGGGGACAGATCTGCTATACGAGCAGTACTTC,CASSWGTDLLYEQYF
-,TRBJ1-2,-,TRBV2,TGTGCCAGCAGTGTATTGACAGATAACTATGGCTACACCTTC,CASSVLTDNYGYTF
-,TRBJ2-3,-,TRBV11-2,TGTGCCAGCAGCTTAGAAGCTGCCCATACGCAGTATTTT,CASSLEAAHTQYF
-,TRBJ2-7,TRBD1,TRBV5-4,TGTGCCAGCAGCCGTGACAGGGCAACGGCCGAGCAGTACTTC,CASSRDRATAEQYF
-,TRBJ2-2,-,TRBV2,TGTGCCACCGACCACCCGGGACTGAGTACCGGGGAGCTGTTTTTT,CATDHPGLSTGELFF
few,TRBJ2-1,TRBD1,TRBV25-1,TGTGCCAGCCCTCCGGGACAGTACAATGAGCAGTTCTTC,CASPPGQYNEQFF
-,TRBJ2-3,TRBD2,TRBV27,TGTGCCAGCAGTGTAAGGGGACTAGATCTCGGCACGCAGTATTTT,CASSVRGLDLGTQYF
-,TRBJ1-2,-,TRBV5-8,TGTGCCAGCAGGCGGGACGGCTATGTTGGCTACACCTTC,CASRRDGYVGYTF